The T cell receptor beta chain described here comes from a study of blood T cell repertoires in COVID-19. Study at large: The study drew acute and convalescent COVID-19 samples from the United States, Italy and Spain.

V was clipped by 5 bases and J by 5 bases; unmatched bases: 5. The CDR3 runs 14 residues. The V gene's germline CDR1 is MNHEY and CDR2 SMNVEV (reference sequence). Original processing notes: It was from reference gene primer amplification that nucleated cell counts were estimated. TCRdb's copy holds only in-frame clones and misses some; the assay was immunoSEQ multiplex PCR. V and J calls and clone size are those listed in that table; D and trimming were worked out from the DNA. The sample includes 250,000 or so clones, roughly four fifths of them seen just once. To note about this clone: At the DNA level, this CDR3 is encoded by other sequences in the same sample as well.

The sample comprised peripheral blood. The sequence was collected from a woman aged 18 to 35 with acute or convalescent COVID-19. The gene calls are TRBV27 and TRBJ2-7, with 11 bases matching TRBD1. In DNA form, the CDR3 reads TGTGCCAGCAGTCCTGGGACAGGGGGTAACGAGCAGTACTTC. Amino acids: CASSPGTGGNEQYF.